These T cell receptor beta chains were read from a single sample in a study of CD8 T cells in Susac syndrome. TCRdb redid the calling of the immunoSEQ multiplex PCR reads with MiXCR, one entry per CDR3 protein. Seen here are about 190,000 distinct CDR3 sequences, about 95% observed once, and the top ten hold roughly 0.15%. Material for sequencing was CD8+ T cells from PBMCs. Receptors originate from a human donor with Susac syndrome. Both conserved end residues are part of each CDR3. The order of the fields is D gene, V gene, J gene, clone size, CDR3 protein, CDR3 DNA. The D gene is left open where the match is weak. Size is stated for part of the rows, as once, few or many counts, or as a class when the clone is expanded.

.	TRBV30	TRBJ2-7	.	CAWTGVAGYEQYF	TGTGCCTGGACTGGGGTCGCAGGGTACGAGCAGTACTTC
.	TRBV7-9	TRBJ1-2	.	CASSLEGPGYGYTF	TGTGCCAGCAGCTTAGAGGGGCCTGGCTATGGCTACACCTTC
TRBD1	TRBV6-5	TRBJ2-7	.	CASSYSWDRGYEQYF	TGTGCCAGCAGTTACTCCTGGGACAGGGGCTACGAGCAGTACTTC
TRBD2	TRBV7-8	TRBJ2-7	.	CASSRSVAGGYEQYF	TGTGCCAGCAGCCGGTCGGTAGCGGGAGGGTACGAGCAGTACTTC
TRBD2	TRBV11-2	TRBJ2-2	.	CASSVLAGGGTGELFF	TGTGCCAGCAGCGTTCTAGCGGGGGGTGGCACCGGGGAGCTGTTTTTT
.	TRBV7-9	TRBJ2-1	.	CASSPLLAGDGNNEQFF	TGTGCCAGCAGCCCCCTACTAGCTGGAGACGGTAACAATGAGCAGTTCTTC
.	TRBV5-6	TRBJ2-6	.	CASSFSVSGANVLTF	TGTGCCAGCAGCTTCTCGGTCTCTGGGGCCAACGTCCTGACTTTC
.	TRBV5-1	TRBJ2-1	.	CASSLGVRGSYNEQFF	TGCGCCAGCAGCTTGGGAGTACGTGGGTCCTACAATGAGCAGTTCTTC
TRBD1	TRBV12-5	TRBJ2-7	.	CASGFSTGGSDEQYF	TGTGCTAGTGGTTTCTCGACAGGGGGCAGCGACGAGCAGTACTTC
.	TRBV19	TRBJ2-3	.	CASSAGLGTDTQYF	TGTGCCAGTAGTGCCGGTTTGGGGACAGATACGCAGTATTTT
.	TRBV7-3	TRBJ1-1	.	CASSLGGDRTEAFF	TGTGCCAGCAGCTTAGGAGGGGATCGGACTGAAGCTTTCTTT
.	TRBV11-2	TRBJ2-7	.	CASTTSGRAMVEEQYF	TGTGCCAGCACCACGTCTGGACGGGCGATGGTGGAGGAGCAGTACTTC
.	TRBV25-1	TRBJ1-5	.	CASSESSNQPQHF	TGTGCCAGCAGTGAATCTTCTAATCAGCCCCAGCATTTT
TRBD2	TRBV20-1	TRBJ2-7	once	CSARDTPAGSYEQYF	TGCAGTGCTAGAGATACCCCAGCGGGATCCTACGAGCAGTACTTC
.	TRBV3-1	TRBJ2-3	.	CASSQVEGGRSTDTQYF	TGTGCCAGCAGCCAGGTGGAGGGGGGGCGTAGCACAGATACGCAGTATTTT
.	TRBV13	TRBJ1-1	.	CASNALYTEAFF	TGTGCCAGCAACGCGTTATACACTGAAGCTTTCTTT
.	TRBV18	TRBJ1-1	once	CASSPGRVGFRTEAFF	TGTGCCAGCTCACCGGGAAGGGTTGGCTTTCGCACTGAAGCTTTCTTT
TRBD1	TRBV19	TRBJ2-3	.	CASSIWTGMNTDTQYF	TGTGCCAGTAGTATTTGGACAGGGATGAATACAGATACGCAGTATTTT
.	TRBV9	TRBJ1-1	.	CASSAGQLTEAFF	TGTGCCAGCAGCGCCGGACAGCTAACTGAAGCTTTCTTT
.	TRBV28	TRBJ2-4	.	CARPTISGVISLAKNIQYF	TGTGCCAGACCGACAATCTCTGGGGTGATAAGCTTAGCCAAAAACATTCAGTACTTC